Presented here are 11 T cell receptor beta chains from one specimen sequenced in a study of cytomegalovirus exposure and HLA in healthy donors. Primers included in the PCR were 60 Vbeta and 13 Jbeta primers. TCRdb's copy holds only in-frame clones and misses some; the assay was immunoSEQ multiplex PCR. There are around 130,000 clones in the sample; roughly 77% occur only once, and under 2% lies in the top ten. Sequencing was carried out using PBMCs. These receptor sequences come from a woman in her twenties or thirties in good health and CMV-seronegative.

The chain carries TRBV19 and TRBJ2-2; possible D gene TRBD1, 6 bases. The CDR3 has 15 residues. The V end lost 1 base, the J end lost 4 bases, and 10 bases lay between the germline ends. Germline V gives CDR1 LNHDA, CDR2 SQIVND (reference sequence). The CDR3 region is CASSIGHRATGELFF. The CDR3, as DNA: TGTGCCAGTAGTATAGGCCACAGGGCCACCGGGGAGCTGTTTTTT.

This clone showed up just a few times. The chain's CDR3 is CASSLGTGGDEQFF. DNA for the CDR3: TGTGCCAGCAGTTTGGGGACAGGGGGGGATGAGCAGTTCTTC. This chain links TRBV6-5 with TRBJ2-1; TRBD1 matches 11 bases. Trimming at V came to 4 bases and at J to 8 bases, leaving 4 bases not matched to a gene. CDR1 is MNHEY, CDR2 SVGAGI, per germline. CDR3 size: 14 residues.

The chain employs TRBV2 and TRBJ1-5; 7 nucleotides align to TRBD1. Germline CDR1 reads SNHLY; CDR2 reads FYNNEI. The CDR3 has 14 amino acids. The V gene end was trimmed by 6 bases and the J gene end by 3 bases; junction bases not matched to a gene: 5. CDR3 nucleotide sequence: TGTGCCAGCAGCCAGACAGGGACCAATCAGCCCCAGCATTTT. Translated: CASSQTGTNQPQHF.

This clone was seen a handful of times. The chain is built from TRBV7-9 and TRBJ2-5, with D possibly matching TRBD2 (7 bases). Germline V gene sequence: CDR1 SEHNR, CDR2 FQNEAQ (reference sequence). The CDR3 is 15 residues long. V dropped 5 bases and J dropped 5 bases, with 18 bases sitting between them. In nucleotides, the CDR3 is TGTGCCAGCAGCCGACCCGCGGGGGCTACGGAGACCCAGTACTTC. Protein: CASSRPAGATETQYF.

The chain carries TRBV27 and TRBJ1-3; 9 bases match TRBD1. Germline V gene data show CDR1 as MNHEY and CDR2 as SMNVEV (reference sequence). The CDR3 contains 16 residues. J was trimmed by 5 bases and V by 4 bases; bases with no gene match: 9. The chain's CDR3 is CASSSWTGERRNTIYF. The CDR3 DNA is TGTGCCAGCAGTTCCTGGACAGGGGAGAGGAGAAACACCATATATTTT.

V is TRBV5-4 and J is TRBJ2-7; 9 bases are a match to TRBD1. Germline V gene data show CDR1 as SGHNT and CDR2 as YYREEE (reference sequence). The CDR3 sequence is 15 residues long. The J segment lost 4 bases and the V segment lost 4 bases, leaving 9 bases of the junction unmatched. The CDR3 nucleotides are TGTGCCAGCAGCCTTGGGACAGGGCCCCGTTACGAGCAGTACTTC. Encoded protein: CASSLGTGPRYEQYF. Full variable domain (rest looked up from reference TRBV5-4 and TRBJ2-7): ETGVTQSPTHLIKTRGQQVTLRCSSQSGHNTVSWYQQALGQGPQFIFQYYREEENGRGNFPPRFSGLQFPNYSSELNVNALELDDSALYLCASSLGTGPRYEQYFGPGTRLTVT.

The CDR3 DNA reads as TGTGCCAGCAGCTCCCGGGGGGGAGGAGGTGAAGCTTTCTTT. The encoded protein is CASSSRGGGGEAFF. The rearrangement uses TRBV5-6 and TRBJ1-1; D possibly corresponds to TRBD1 (5 bases). The CDR3 covers 14 residues. Between the trimmed V and J ends, which lost 3 bases and 7 bases, there was a span of 16 bases. Germline CDR1 reads SGHDT; CDR2 reads YYEEEE.

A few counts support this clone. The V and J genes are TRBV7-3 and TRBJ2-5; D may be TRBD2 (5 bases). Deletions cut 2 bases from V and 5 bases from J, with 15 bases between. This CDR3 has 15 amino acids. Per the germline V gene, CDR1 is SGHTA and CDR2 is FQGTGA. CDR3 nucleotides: TGTGCCAGCAGCTTATCGGGATACGGGTCCGAGACCCAGTACTTC. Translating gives CASSLSGYGSETQYF.

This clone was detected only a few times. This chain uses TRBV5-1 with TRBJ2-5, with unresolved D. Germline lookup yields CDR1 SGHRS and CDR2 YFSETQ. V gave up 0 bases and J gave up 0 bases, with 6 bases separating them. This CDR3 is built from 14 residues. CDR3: CASSLALYQETQYF. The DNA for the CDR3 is TGCGCCAGCAGCTTGGCCCTTTACCAAGAGACCCAGTACTTC.

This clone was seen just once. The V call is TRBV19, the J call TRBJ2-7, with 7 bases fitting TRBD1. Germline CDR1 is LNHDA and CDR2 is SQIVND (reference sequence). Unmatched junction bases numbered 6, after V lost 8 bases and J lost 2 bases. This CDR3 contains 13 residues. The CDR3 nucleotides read TGTGCCAGTCAAAGGCAGGGGGCCTACGAGCAGTACTTC. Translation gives CASQRQGAYEQYF. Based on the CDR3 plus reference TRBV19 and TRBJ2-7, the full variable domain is DGGITQSPKYLFRKEGQNVTLSCEQNLNHDAMYWYRQDPGQGLRLIYYSQIVNDFQKGDIAEGYSVSREKKESFPLTVTSAQKNPTAFYLCASQRQGAYEQYFGPGTRLTVT.

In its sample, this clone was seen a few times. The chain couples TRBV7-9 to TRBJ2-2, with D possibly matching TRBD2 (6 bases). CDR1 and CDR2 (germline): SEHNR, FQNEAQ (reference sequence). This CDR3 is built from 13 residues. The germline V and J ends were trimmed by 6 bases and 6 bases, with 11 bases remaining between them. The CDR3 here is CASSLLAAGELFF. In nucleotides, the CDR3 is TGTGCCAGCAGTCTACTAGCAGCCGGGGAGCTGTTTTTT. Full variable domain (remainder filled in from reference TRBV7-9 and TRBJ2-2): DTGVSQNPRHKITKRGQNVTFRCDPISEHNRLYWYRQTLGQGPEFLTYFQNEAQLEKSRLLSDRFSAERPKGSFSTLEIQRTEQGDSAMYLCASSLLAAGELFFGEGSRLTVL.